The rows below give T cell receptor beta chains drawn from one sample of a study of blood T cell repertoires in COVID-19. Assay: immunoSEQ multiplex PCR; the TCRdb copy retains only in-frame clones and omits some. The top ten clones hold roughly 7.9% of a sample with approximately 220,000 clones, approximately 81% of them seen once. The specimen sequenced was peripheral blood. The receptors come from a woman of 80 years or more with acute or convalescent COVID-19. The CDR3 runs from the conserved cysteine through the conserved F or W. D genes are given only for firm matches. Size is stated for part of the rows, as once, few or many counts, or as a class when the clone is expanded.

clone_size	j_call	v_call	d_call	cdr3_nt	cdr3_aa
NA	TRBJ1-4	TRBV6-5	NA	TGTGCCAGCAGTTACCGGGGAAAGGATGAAAAACTGTTTTTT	CASSYRGKDEKLFF
NA	TRBJ2-3	TRBV7-8	NA	TGTGCCAGCAGCACGGATCGGGGGGCAGGCACAGATACGCAGTATTTT	CASSTDRGAGTDTQYF
NA	TRBJ2-5	TRBV7-3	TRBD1	TGTGCCAGCAGCTCGACAGGGGGTGAAGAGACCCAGTACTTC	CASSSTGGEETQYF
once	TRBJ1-4	TRBV14	TRBD1	TGTGCCAGCAGCCAACGTCCCGGGACAGGACGGACAACTAATGAAAAACTGTTTTTT	CASSQRPGTGRTTNEKLFF
few	TRBJ2-7	TRBV19	NA	TGTGCCAGTAGTAAGACAACAGGGATTCGCTCCTACGAGCAGTACTTC	CASSKTTGIRSYEQYF
NA	TRBJ2-7	TRBV5-4	NA	TGTGCCAGCAGCCCCTCACAGGGTGCGCCTACCTACGAGCAGTACTTC	CASSPSQGAPTYEQYF
NA	TRBJ2-5	TRBV5-1	TRBD2	TGCGCCAGCAGCGAGACTAGCGAGACCCAGTACTTC	CASSETSETQYF
NA	TRBJ1-2	TRBV2	NA	TGTGCCAGCAAGGTGGCGTTGGGGGGCTATGGCTACACCTTC	CASKVALGGYGYTF
NA	TRBJ1-3	TRBV12-5	NA	TGTGCTAGTGGTTTGTCAGGGTCCGGAAACACCATATATTTT	CASGLSGSGNTIYF
NA	TRBJ1-5	TRBV6-1	NA	TGTGCCAGCAGTGAAATGGAGCTCAATCAGCCCCAGCATTTT	CASSEMELNQPQHF
few	TRBJ2-1	TRBV7-3	TRBD2	TGTGCCAGCAGCCTACTAGCGGGAGGAAGAGACAATGAGCAGTTCTTC	CASSLLAGGRDNEQFF
NA	TRBJ2-5	TRBV15	NA	TGTGCCACCAGCGGGGGGAACAGGGGAGAGACCCAGTACTTC	CATSGGNRGETQYF
few	TRBJ2-6	TRBV19	NA	TGTGCCAGTAGTATAGAGGGGCTTGGCTCTGGGGCCAACGTCCTGACTTTC	CASSIEGLGSGANVLTF
few	TRBJ2-2	TRBV9	TRBD1	TGTGCCAGCAGCCCCGGGACAGGGCTCGCCACCGGGGAGCTGTTTTTT	CASSPGTGLATGELFF
NA	TRBJ2-3	TRBV3-1/TRBV3-2	NA	TGTGCCAGCAGCCAACCAAGGGAGCGGCTAAGCACAGATACGCAGTATTTT	CASSQPRERLSTDTQYF
NA	TRBJ2-4	TRBV7-9	TRBD1	TGTGCCAGCAGCTTCGGACAGGGGAAAAACATTCAGTACTTC	CASSFGQGKNIQYF
NA	TRBJ1-3	TRBV4-1	TRBD1	TGCGCCAGCAGCCCTCGGGACAGTACCTCTGGAAACACCATATATTTT	CASSPRDSTSGNTIYF
NA	TRBJ1-4	TRBV5-4	TRBD1	TGTGCCAGCAGCACCAACAGGGGAGGTAATGAAAAACTGTTTTTT	CASSTNRGGNEKLFF
NA	TRBJ1-2	TRBV3-1/TRBV3-2	TRBD1	TGTGCCAGCAGCCCCCTGACAGGGAACTATGGCTACACCTTC	CASSPLTGNYGYTF
once	TRBJ2-5	TRBV7-8	TRBD2	TGTGCCAGCAGCACCCGACTAGCGGGGGTCGAGACCCAGTACTTC	CASSTRLAGVETQYF
NA	TRBJ1-2	TRBV7-9	NA	TGTGCCAGCAGCTTATCGCTCCGACAGGCCCTCTATGGCTACACCTTC	CASSLSLRQALYGYTF
NA	TRBJ2-1	TRBV7-2	TRBD1	TGTGCCAGCAGCGTGGGACAGACTACCTACGGTGAGCAGTTCTTC	CASSVGQTTYGEQFF
NA	TRBJ1-1	TRBV5-1	NA	TGCGCCAGCAGCCCTTCCCCGGGTAGTAGATCTGAAGCTTTCTTT	CASSPSPGSRSEAFF
NA	TRBJ2-3	TRBV3-1/TRBV3-2	NA	TGTGCCAGCAGCGAAACCCGGACTGCGGGATTAGATACGCAGTATTTT	CASSETRTAGLDTQYF
NA	TRBJ1-1	TRBV3-1/TRBV3-2	TRBD1	TGTGCCAGCATGGAGGGACAGATGAACACTGAAGCTTTCTTT	CASMEGQMNTEAFF
NA	TRBJ2-2	TRBV29-1	NA	TGCAGCGTGGACATCCGGAACACCGGGGAGCTGTTTTTT	CSVDIRNTGELFF
NA	TRBJ2-1	TRBV2	TRBD1	TGTGCCAGCAGCCCGACAGGGGGTCCTTCGGTTGAGCAGTTCTTC	CASSPTGGPSVEQFF
NA	TRBJ2-1	TRBV7-9	TRBD2	TGTGCCAGCAGACAAAGCACTAGCGGGAGCTCCTACAATGAGCAGTTCTTC	CASRQSTSGSSYNEQFF
NA	TRBJ2-5	TRBV10-3	TRBD1	TGTGCCATCAGTGAGACCGGGACAGGGAAAAAGACCCAGTACTTC	CAISETGTGKKTQYF
NA	TRBJ2-2	TRBV5-1	TRBD2	TGCGCCAGCAGCCGCGGGGGGGCGGACACCGGGGAGCTGTTTTTT	CASSRGGADTGELFF
NA	TRBJ2-1	TRBV6-5	NA	TGTGCCAGCAGTTTACTAGCCGCCTACAATGAGCAGTTCTTC	CASSLLAAYNEQFF
NA	TRBJ2-3	TRBV29-1	NA	TGCAGCGTTGGGGGGGATGATACGCAGTATTTT	CSVGGDDTQYF
NA	TRBJ1-2	TRBV10-2	NA	TGCGCCAGCCTTTCGGTAAGGCGACAGGACTATGGCTACACCTTC	CASLSVRRQDYGYTF
once	TRBJ2-2	TRBV6-5	TRBD2	TGTGCCAGCAAAAGACTAGCGGAGAACACCGGGGAGCTGTTTTTT	CASKRLAENTGELFF
NA	TRBJ2-7	TRBV6-5	NA	TGTGCCAGCAGCCGTAGGGACACCAACTACGAGCAGTACTTC	CASSRRDTNYEQYF
NA	TRBJ2-2	TRBV19	NA	TGTGCCAGTAGTATGAGAGCGAGAAACACCGGGGAGCTGTTTTTT	CASSMRARNTGELFF
NA	TRBJ2-3	TRBV5-3	NA	TGTGCCAGAAGCTTGGAAGGGGGAGCTAGCACAGATACGCAGTATTTT	CARSLEGGASTDTQYF
NA	TRBJ1-1	TRBV6-5	NA	TGTGCCAGCGAGGGAAAAAACAGTGCTGAAGCTTTCTTT	CASEGKNSAEAFF
few	TRBJ1-4	TRBV20-1	NA	TGCAGTGCTAGTAGGGGAATGGGCCAGACACGGGAAAAACTGTTTTTT	CSASRGMGQTREKLFF